The 29 T cell receptor beta chains presented below share a single source sample, sequenced in a study of ipilimumab plus nivolumab after autologous stem cell transplantation. TCRdb keeps only in-frame clones here, not all; method: immunoSEQ multiplex PCR. The sample holds 1,500 to 2,000 clones; about 89% are singletons and the top ten take 20% to 25%. The sequenced sample was PBMCs, obtained in a trial of ipilimumab plus nivolumab as post-transplant consolidation. The receptors were gathered from a male donor with multiple myeloma.

V and J are TRBV28 and TRBJ2-1; tentatively, D is TRBD1 (6 bases). Germline lookup yields CDR1 MDHEN and CDR2 SYDVKM. V lost 8 bases and J lost 4, with 9 bases in between. The CDR3 totals 12 residues. The CDR3 coding sequence is TGTGCCAGCCTGGACAGATACAATGAGCAGTTCTTC. This translates into CASLDRYNEQFF.

The chain is built from TRBV6-1 and TRBJ1-4, with D hard to call. The germline CDR1 and CDR2 sequences are MNHNS and SASEGT. CDR3 length: 14 residues. V was clipped by 6 bases and J by 7 bases, with 15 bases between them. CDR3 nucleotide sequence: TGTGCCAGCAGACCGGAGTCCTGGGGTGAAAAACTGTTTTTT. Amino acid sequence: CASRPESWGEKLFF.

Written as DNA, the CDR3 is TGCAGCGTTGCGACTGGGTTGGACAATGAGCAGTTCTTC. As protein: CSVATGLDNEQFF. This chain connects TRBV29-1 to TRBJ2-1; no clear D gene. CDR1 and CDR2 (germline): SQVTM, ANQGSEA. CDR3 length: 13 amino acids. With 4 bases removed from V and 5 bases from J, the gap between germline ends came to 12 bases.

The rearrangement links TRBV4-2 to TRBJ2-1; tentatively, D is TRBD1 or TRBD2 (6 bases each). Deletions cut 0 bases from V and 2 bases from J, with 14 bases between. Germline CDR1 LGHNA, CDR2 YNFKEQ. The CDR3 totals 17 residues. CDR3 DNA sequence: TGTGCCAGCAGCCAAGATATGGGGGGCGCGGCCTACAATGAGCAGTTCTTC. Protein: CASSQDMGGAAYNEQFF.

This chain uses TRBV29-1 with TRBJ2-1; D tentatively reads TRBD1 or TRBD2 (5 bases each). In germline, CDR1 is SQVTM, CDR2 ANQGSEA. This CDR3 region has 15 residues. Trimming cost V 1 base and J 9 bases, with 19 bases left between them. The CDR3 reads CSVEVVKGRDGEQFF. The CDR3 nucleotides read TGCAGCGTTGAAGTCGTTAAGGGCCGGGACGGTGAGCAGTTCTTC.

J is TRBJ1-1 and V is TRBV9, with no clear D. V was pared by 0 bases and J by 1 base, with 13 bases between. The CDR3 is made up of 16 amino acids. Per the germline V gene, CDR1 is SGDLS and CDR2 is YYNGEE. For the CDR3, the DNA is TGTGCCAGCAGCGTAGCTCCCGCAGGAGAGAACACTGAAGCTTTCTTT. Its translation: CASSVAPAGENTEAFF.

The J gene is TRBJ2-1, the V gene TRBV9, with TRBD2 matching 12 bases. Germline assignment: CDR1 SGDLS and CDR2 YYNGEE. CDR3 length equals 16 residues. The junction had 8 bases not matched to a gene; V was cut back by 4 bases and J by 6 bases. CDR3 sequence reads: CASSTAGLAGLNEQFF. CDR3 bases: TGTGCCAGCAGCACCGCGGGACTAGCGGGCCTCAATGAGCAGTTCTTC.

This clone appeared a single time. The CDR3 DNA follows: TGTGCCAGCTCACCACCGTCCACAGATACGCAGTATTTT. Its protein is CASSPPSTDTQYF. The V call is TRBV18, the J call TRBJ2-3; D unclear. The V gene lost 0 bases and the J gene lost 2 bases, with 3 bases spanning the gap. The CDR3 has 13 amino acids. CDR1 is KGHSH and CDR2 is LQKENI in the germline V gene.

The V call is TRBV6-6, the J call TRBJ1-1; D unresolved. The CDR3 contains 15 residues. Trimming took off 2 bases at V and 0 bases at J, with 10 bases between the two ends. Germline CDR1 MNHNY, CDR2 SVGAGI (reference sequence). The CDR3, as DNA: TGTGCCAGCAGTTACCAGAAACTTATGAACACTGAAGCTTTCTTT. It yields the protein CASSYQKLMNTEAFF.

V gene TRBV2 combines with J gene TRBJ2-5; TRBD2 matches at 10 bases. J was trimmed by 5 bases and V by 9 bases; bases with no gene match: 9. This CDR3 spans 14 amino acids. Germline V gene sequence: CDR1 SNHLY, CDR2 FYNNEI. This chain's CDR3 is CASRERGGPETQYF. In nucleotides, the CDR3 is TGTGCCAGTAGAGAGCGGGGGGGCCCCGAGACCCAGTACTTC.

CDR3 amino acids: CASSPVLTQSDGGYTF. DNA for the CDR3: TGTGCCAGCTCACCAGTGTTAACACAATCTGATGGTGGCTACACCTTC. The V gene is TRBV18, the J gene TRBJ1-2; no firm D call. The CDR3 is 16 residues long. V was clipped by 2 bases and J by 7 bases, with 20 bases between them. CDR1 KGHSH and CDR2 LQKENI come from the germline V gene.

The chain employs TRBV29-1 and TRBJ1-2, with D possibly matching TRBD1 (6 bases). Germline CDR1 SQVTM, CDR2 ANQGSEA. The CDR3 has 12 amino acids. Trimming took 1 base from V and 5 from J, leaving 8 bases between them. The CDR3 is CSVEGRGYGYTF. As DNA, the CDR3 is TGCAGCGTTGAAGGCAGGGGTTATGGCTACACCTTC.

The chain combines TRBV5-4 with TRBJ1-3; D call uncertain. The length of the CDR3 is 13 residues. The germline V gene encodes CDR1 SGHNT and CDR2 YYREEE (reference sequence). V gave up 5 bases and J gave up 5 bases, with 11 bases separating them. Here the CDR3 reads CASRANGRNTIYF. The CDR3 DNA reads TGTGCCAGCAGGGCGAATGGTAGAAACACCATATATTTT.

The chain joins TRBV9 to TRBJ2-1, with a possible D match to TRBD2 (5 bases). The CDR3 sequence is 13 residues long. V lost 4 bases to trimming and J lost 9 bases, with 14 bases between them. In germline, CDR1 is SGDLS, CDR2 YYNGEE. The CDR3 loop is CASSLETGSEQFF. Here the CDR3 DNA reads TGTGCCAGCAGCCTAGAGACGGGGAGTGAGCAGTTCTTC.

This clone has a single count. The V call is TRBV5-6, the J call TRBJ1-1, with D unclear. This CDR3 is built from 14 residues. CDR1 is SGHDT and CDR2 is YYEEEE in the germline V gene. V was clipped by 1 base and J by 1 base, with 8 bases between them. CDR3: CASSLSSRNTEAFF. The CDR3, as DNA: TGTGCCAGCAGCTTGTCTTCCCGGAACACTGAAGCTTTCTTT.

The genes are TRBV25-1 and TRBJ2-3; either TRBD1 or TRBD2 may supply D (6 bases each). This CDR3 has 13 residues. Germline assignment: CDR1 MGHDK and CDR2 SYGVNS. V was clipped by 10 bases and J by 1 base, with 12 bases between them. The chain's CDR3 is CAISRGRTDTQYF. The CDR3 region has the DNA TGTGCCATCTCCCGGGGGCGCACAGATACGCAGTATTTT.

This clone was picked up a small number of times. The chain joins TRBV5-1 to TRBJ2-5; D possibly corresponds to TRBD1 (6 bases). The CDR3 extends over 16 amino acids. Deletions cut 1 base from V and 1 base from J, with 14 bases between. Per germline, CDR1 SGHRS and CDR2 YFSETQ. CDR3: CASSLIQGASQETQYF. CDR3 in DNA: TGCGCCAGCAGCTTGATACAGGGAGCGTCCCAAGAGACCCAGTACTTC.

This chain uses TRBV28 with TRBJ1-6, with a weak D call TRBD1 (5 bases). Trimming took 5 bases from V and 0 from J, leaving 11 bases between them. This CDR3 has 16 residues. Germline V gives CDR1 MDHEN, CDR2 SYDVKM. The CDR3 nucleotides are TGTGCCAGCAGTCGTGGGGGTCCCTCCTATAATTCACCCCTCCACTTT. Translation gives CASSRGGPSYNSPLHF. The variable domain in full, with the rest retrieved from reference TRBV28 and TRBJ1-6, is DVKVTQSSRYLVKRTGEKVFLECVQDMDHENMFWYRQDPGLGLRLIYFSYDVKMKEKGDIPEGYSVSREKKERFSLILESASTNQTSMYLCASSRGGPSYNSPLHFGNGTRLTVT.

The genes are TRBV28 and TRBJ2-7, with D possibly being TRBD2 (6 bases). Per germline, CDR1 MDHEN and CDR2 SYDVKM. The CDR3 consists of 15 residues. V was clipped by 6 bases and J by 4 bases, with 19 bases between them. In DNA, the CDR3 is TGTGCCAGCAGCCTAGGGGCGCCGGGACTTTACGAGCAGTACTTC. Translated: CASSLGAPGLYEQYF.

This chain joins TRBV6-5 and TRBJ1-1; 7 nucleotides match TRBD1. The CDR3 is made up of 15 amino acids. Germline CDR1 is MNHEY and CDR2 is SVGAGI. J lost 7 bases, V lost 4 bases, and 12 bases had no gene match. The CDR3 spells CASSSPREGAGEAFF. CDR3 sequence (DNA): TGTGCCAGCAGTTCCCCAAGGGAGGGGGCTGGTGAAGCTTTCTTT.

The chain couples TRBV18 to TRBJ2-7; either TRBD1 or TRBD2 may fit D (7 bases each). V lost 5 bases, J lost 1 base, and 15 bases lay in between. CDR3 size: 15 residues. Germline V CDR1 and CDR2: KGHSH, LQKENI. CDR3 nucleotides: TGTGCCAGCTCAGCAGGGGGGGGGAAATCCTACGAGCAGTACTTC. The encoded protein is CASSAGGGKSYEQYF.

The gene calls are TRBV29-1 and TRBJ2-7; 7 positions agree with TRBD1. The CDR3 extends over 12 amino acids. The trim removed 4 bases at V and 7 bases at J, leaving 7 bases unmatched. Germline V lookup: CDR1 SQVTM, CDR2 ANQGSEA. The CDR3 here is CSVGKGAGEQYF. The DNA for the CDR3 is TGCAGCGTTGGAAAGGGGGCAGGTGAGCAGTACTTC.

This chain connects TRBV28 to TRBJ1-6, with 7 bases that match TRBD1. Germline V gene lookup returns CDR1 MDHEN and CDR2 SYDVKM. The trim removed 4 bases at V and 7 bases at J, leaving 10 bases unmatched. CDR3 length: 16 residues. CDR3 loop: CASSSPRGLENSPLHF. The CDR3 region has the DNA TGTGCCAGCAGTTCCCCTAGGGGGCTGGAAAATTCACCCCTCCACTTT.

This clone has only a few counts. V gene TRBV7-3 combines with J gene TRBJ1-6, with D uncertain. The CDR3 has 13 amino acids. V was shortened by 0 bases and J by 7 bases, with 4 bases between the two germline ends. Germline CDR1 and CDR2: SGHTA and FQGTGA. The CDR3 DNA sequence: TGTGCCAGCAGCTTAACCCGAAATTCACCCCTCCACTTT. As protein: CASSLTRNSPLHF.

The rearrangement links TRBV27 to TRBJ2-4; 12 bases fit TRBD2. Germline loops: CDR1 MNHEY, CDR2 SMNVEV (reference sequence). This CDR3 is built from 15 residues. Losses at the gene ends were 9 bases for V and 8 bases for J; bases not matched to a gene: 11. CDR3 nucleotide sequence: TGTGCCAGAGAGCCTAGGACTAGCGGGAAATACATTCAGTACTTC. Residues: CAREPRTSGKYIQYF.

This clone has just a few counts. J is TRBJ2-7 and V is TRBV10-3; TRBD2 matches at 9 bases. V was clipped by 1 base and J by 3 bases; unmatched bases: 7. This CDR3 has 16 amino acids. Germline V gene sequence: CDR1 ENHRY, CDR2 SYGVKD. The CDR3 loop is CAISELGSGRHYEQYF. The CDR3 region has the DNA TGTGCCATCAGTGAGTTGGGTAGCGGGAGACACTACGAGCAGTACTTC.

This clone is labeled as large (0.1 to 1%). Written as DNA, the CDR3 is TGTGCCAGCAGTGACAGGGGGCCGGAGAAACTGTTTTTT. Its protein product is CASSDRGPEKLFF. V is TRBV28 and J is TRBJ1-4; 10 positions agree with TRBD1. The CDR3 has 13 residues. V was pared by 5 bases and J by 11 bases, with 5 bases of the junction left unmatched. Germline V CDR1 and CDR2: MDHEN, SYDVKM.

The chain employs TRBV7-9 and TRBJ1-4; a possible D gene is TRBD1 (6 bases). The CDR3 contains 15 residues. Germline V CDR1 and CDR2: SEHNR, FQNEAQ (reference sequence). V was shortened by 5 bases and J by 6 bases, with 16 bases between the two germline ends. CDR3 nucleotides: TGTGCCAGCAGCCAGATGGGGGCGCGGGATGAAAAACTGTTTTTT. It translates to CASSQMGARDEKLFF.

By frequency in the sample, this clone is large. The V and J genes are TRBV5-1 and TRBJ1-2, with D perhaps matching TRBD1 (6 bases). The V gene lost 0 bases and the J gene lost 1 base, with 16 bases spanning the gap. Germline V gives CDR1 SGHRS, CDR2 YFSETQ. The CDR3 has 17 amino acids. CDR3 sequence reads: CASSLDIGGHVNYGYTF. As DNA, the CDR3 is TGCGCCAGCAGCTTGGATATTGGGGGACACGTTAACTATGGCTACACCTTC.